The rows below give T cell receptor beta chains drawn from one sample of a study of OX40 agonist ivuxolimab in advanced cancers. Data came from immunoSEQ multiplex PCR; TCRdb stores just in-frame clones and leaves some out. In the table there are 35,000 to 40,000 clones, about 88% of which are singletons. The specimen was CD4+ or CD8+ T cells sorted from blood, collected in a trial of the OX40 agonist ivuxolimab. The receptors here all came from an adult with an advanced solid tumor such as melanoma, head and neck, liver or kidney cancer. Each CDR3 is given with its conserved first and last residue. A D gene is named only where the DNA matches it firmly. Size is omitted from some rows. Given values are once, few, many or a class for expanded clones.

v_gene	j_gene	abundance	d_gene	CDR3nt	CDR3aa
TRBV21-1	TRBJ1-5	once	-	TGTGCCAGCAGCAAAGTCCGGCAGAATCAGCCCCAGCATTTT	CASSKVRQNQPQHF
TRBV6-1	TRBJ1-1	-	-	TGTGCCAGCAGTGGGTACAGGTGGGCTCCCACTGAAGCTTTCTTT	CASSGYRWAPTEAFF
TRBV5-1	TRBJ2-2	-	-	TGCGCCAGCAGCTTGGGGGGGAACACCGGGGAGCTGTTTTTT	CASSLGGNTGELFF
TRBV19	TRBJ1-5	-	-	TGTGCCAGTAGTATAGAACGACAGCCCCAGCATTTT	CASSIERQPQHF
TRBV6-6	TRBJ1-1	once	-	TGTGCCAGCAGGCGTGAAGGGTACACTGAAGCTTTCTTT	CASRREGYTEAFF
TRBV7-2	TRBJ1-1	-	-	TGTGCCAGCAGCCCCCAGGGAGCCCTAATGAACACTGAAGCTTTCTTT	CASSPQGALMNTEAFF
TRBV6-1	TRBJ1-6	-	-	TGTGCCAGCAGTGGGGGGAATAATTCACCCCTCCACTTT	CASSGGNNSPLHF
TRBV6-5	TRBJ1-4	-	-	TGTGCCAGCAGTTACTCAACCGGGACTAATGAAAAACTGTTTTTT	CASSYSTGTNEKLFF
TRBV13	TRBJ2-7	-	TRBD1	TGTGCCAGCAGCTTAGTGCCGGGACAGGGAAAGGCCTACGAGCAGTACTTC	CASSLVPGQGKAYEQYF
TRBV11-2	TRBJ2-7	-	-	TGTGCCAGCAGCTTACCTGCTGGCGTCAACTATTTC	CASSLPAGVNYF
TRBV2	TRBJ1-6	-	-	TGTGCCAGCACCCGACAGCCATATAATTCACCCCTCCACTTT	CASTRQPYNSPLHF
TRBV7-8	TRBJ1-3	-	-	TGTGCCAGCAGCTTAGGCTCTGGAAACACCATATATTTT	CASSLGSGNTIYF
TRBV7-2	TRBJ1-5	-	-	TGTGCCAGCAGCTTGGATACGGCGGGAAGTCAGCCCCAGCATTTT	CASSLDTAGSQPQHF
TRBV19	TRBJ2-7	-	-	TGTGCCAGTAGCCCCGGACAGTCCTACGAGCAGTACTTC	CASSPGQSYEQYF
TRBV25-1	TRBJ2-3	-	TRBD2	TGTGCCAGCAGTGAAAGCGGGGGAGGCACAGATACGCAGTATTTT	CASSESGGGTDTQYF
TRBV27	TRBJ2-1	once	-	TGTGCCAGCAGCAGGGTCGGCAATGAGCAGTTCTTC	CASSRVGNEQFF
TRBV7-2	TRBJ1-2	-	-	TGTGCCAGCAGCTCTCAGACGGCCTATGGCTACACCTTC	CASSSQTAYGYTF
TRBV21-1	TRBJ1-5	-	-	TGTGCCAGCAGCAAAGTCAGGGGGCGTAGCAATCAGCCCCAGCATTTT	CASSKVRGRSNQPQHF
TRBV5-1	TRBJ1-6	-	TRBD1	TGCGCCAGCAGCGTGACAGGGCCAAGTTCACCCCTCCACTTT	CASSVTGPSSPLHF
TRBV7-9	TRBJ2-2	-	-	TGTGCCAGCAGCTCCCGACGGGCGGACACCGGGGAGCTGTTTTTT	CASSSRRADTGELFF
TRBV5-6	TRBJ2-3	-	-	TGTGCCAGCAGCTTATGGTCGGGCACAGATACGCAGTATTTT	CASSLWSGTDTQYF
TRBV7-2	TRBJ1-6	once	-	TGTGCCAGCAGCCCGAAAATCACAGTGTTTAGCTCCTATAATTCACCCCTCCACTTT	CASSPKITVFSSYNSPLHF
TRBV7-9	TRBJ2-2	-	-	TGTGCCAGCAGTCGGGTCACCGGGGAGCTGTTTTTT	CASSRVTGELFF
TRBV7-2	TRBJ1-6	-	-	TGTGCCAGCAGCTTAGCGCAGGGACGTAATAATTCACCCCTCCACTTT	CASSLAQGRNNSPLHF
TRBV6-5	TRBJ1-2	-	-	TGTGCCAGCAGTTCGGACGGAAACTATGGCTACACCTTC	CASSSDGNYGYTF
TRBV6-1	TRBJ1-2	-	TRBD1	TGTGCCAGCAGTGAAATGGGGACAGTCGGTAACTATGGCTACACCTTC	CASSEMGTVGNYGYTF
TRBV2	TRBJ1-3	-	-	TGTGCCAGCAGTGACTGGGGAGACTCTGGAAACACCATATATTTT	CASSDWGDSGNTIYF
TRBV5-6	TRBJ2-3	-	-	TGTGCCAGCAGCTCCTGGACTATTGTAGGCACAGATACGCAGTATTTT	CASSSWTIVGTDTQYF
TRBV7-9	TRBJ2-1	-	-	TGTGCCAGCAGCTTAGCCTCTTCTCCAGGCGAGCAGTTCTTC	CASSLASSPGEQFF
TRBV21-1	TRBJ2-7	-	-	TGTGCCAGCAGACCTACTAAGGTTCGGTTCACCGAGCAGTACTTC	CASRPTKVRFTEQYF
TRBV7-2	TRBJ2-3	-	TRBD2	TGTGCCAGCAGCTTAGAAGGGCGGGGGGGTCGCACAGATACGCAGTATTTT	CASSLEGRGGRTDTQYF
TRBV4-3	TRBJ2-5	-	-	TGCGCCAGCAGCCCGACGGCTAGGTCTTATGAGACCCAGTACTTC	CASSPTARSYETQYF
TRBV28	TRBJ1-1	-	-	TGTGCCAGCAGTTTACCGAGGTGGGATGACACTGAAGCTTTCTTT	CASSLPRWDDTEAFF
TRBV5-4	TRBJ2-5	-	TRBD2	TGTGCCAGCAGCCTTTCTGGGGGGGTCCAAGAGACCCAGTACTTC	CASSLSGGVQETQYF
TRBV7-2	TRBJ1-4	-	-	TGTGCCAGCAGCCCGGACAGTTTTAATGAAAAACTGTTTTTT	CASSPDSFNEKLFF
TRBV7-2	TRBJ2-5	-	-	TGTGCCAGCAGCGAGAAAGAGACCCAGTACTTC	CASSEKETQYF
TRBV4-2	TRBJ2-5	-	TRBD2	TGTGCCAGCAGCCAAGATACACCCCTACTAGCGGGGGGTCAAGAGACCCAGTACTTC	CASSQDTPLLAGGQETQYF
TRBV2	TRBJ1-3	-	-	TGTGCCAGCAGTGAATCTGGGTGGGACACCATATATTTT	CASSESGWDTIYF
TRBV2	TRBJ1-2	-	-	TGTGCCAGCAGCTCGGACCACGGGAGCTACACCTTC	CASSSDHGSYTF
TRBV11-3	TRBJ1-5	-	TRBD1	TGTGCCAGCAGCTCATCGACAGGGGGCGGCAATCAGCCCCAGCATTTT	CASSSSTGGGNQPQHF
TRBV7-2	TRBJ1-1	-	-	TGTGCCAGCAGCTCCCCCGTCGGGAACACTGAAGCTTTCTTT	CASSSPVGNTEAFF
TRBV6-5	TRBJ2-7	once	TRBD1	TGTGCCAGCAATCCCCCGGGACAGCCGTACGAGCAGTACTTC	CASNPPGQPYEQYF
TRBV19	TRBJ2-2	-	TRBD1	TGTGCCAGTAGGGACAGGGGGGTGCACGGGGAGCTGTTTTTT	CASRDRGVHGELFF
TRBV7-2	TRBJ2-3	-	TRBD1	TGTGCCAGCAGCCCATCTGGACAGGGCACAGATACGCAGTATTTT	CASSPSGQGTDTQYF
TRBV7-9	TRBJ2-3	-	-	TGTGCCAGCAGCTTTACAGAAGACACAGATACGCAGTATTTT	CASSFTEDTDTQYF
TRBV7-9	TRBJ1-1	-	TRBD1	TGTGCCAGCAGCTTATGGACAGGGACTTACACTGAAGCTTTCTTT	CASSLWTGTYTEAFF
TRBV5-6	TRBJ1-2	-	TRBD1	TGTGCCAGCAGCTTGGGAGGGACAGGGAGAAACTATGGCTACACCTTC	CASSLGGTGRNYGYTF
TRBV6-6	TRBJ1-2	-	TRBD1	TGTGCCAGCAAACAATCGACAGGGGGCTCTGGCTACACCTTC	CASKQSTGGSGYTF
TRBV29-1	TRBJ2-5	-	TRBD1	TGCAGCGTCGCCCTGACAGGGGTCGTATCAGGGACCCAGTACTTC	CSVALTGVVSGTQYF